These 5 T cell receptor beta chains were sequenced from one sample in a study of regulatory T cells. General study results and limits: Hydrophobic residues at CDR3 positions 6 and 7 were enriched in conventional CD4+ T cells of CD3G-deficient patients.

Primers: 52 TRBV forward and 13 TRBJ reverse. The assay was immunoSEQ multiplex PCR, and TCRdb's table has in-frame clones only and misses some. The sample has nearly 30,000 clones; 85% to 95% are singletons. For these TCRs, the target antigens are not known. The sequencing sample was made of conventional CD4+ T cells sorted from blood. These receptors came from a person under 30 with CD3G deficiency.

V and J are TRBV18 and TRBJ2-7; TRBD2 aligns across 7 bases. Germline V gene sequence: CDR1 KGHSH, CDR2 LQKENI. After removal of 1 base from V and 6 bases from J, the junction contained 9 bases not matched to a gene. This CDR3 is 15 amino acids long. Here the CDR3 DNA reads TGTGCCAGCTCACCACGCGCGGGAGTAGATTCCGAGCAGTACTTC. Its translation: CASSPRAGVDSEQYF.

In its sample, this clone was seen a few times. The V and J genes are TRBV2 and TRBJ2-7, with a tentative D call TRBD1 (6 bases). Germline assignment: CDR1 SNHLY and CDR2 FYNNEI. V was trimmed by 7 bases and J by 5 bases, leaving 12 bases between them. The CDR3 consists of 12 residues. The CDR3 DNA reads TGTGCCAGCAAGGACAGCAACCACGAGCAGTACTTC. It codes for CASKDSNHEQYF.

The chain has TRBV28 and TRBJ2-7; possible D gene TRBD2, 6 bases. From germline, CDR1 is MDHEN and CDR2 SYDVKM. The CDR3 runs to 14 residues. V lost 6 bases to trimming and J lost 7 bases, with 19 bases between them. CDR3 in amino acids: CASSPWSGPREQYF. The DNA for the CDR3 is TGTGCCAGCAGCCCCTGGAGCGGGCCTAGGGAGCAGTACTTC. The full variable domain, in which reference TRBV28 and TRBJ2-7 provide the parts outside the CDR3, is DVKVTQSSRYLVKRTGEKVFLECVQDMDHENMFWYRQDPGLGLRLIYFSYDVKMKEKGDIPEGYSVSREKKERFSLILESASTNQTSMYLCASSPWSGPREQYFGPGTRLTVT.

This chain joins TRBV28 and TRBJ2-1; 9 bases fit TRBD2. This CDR3 is built from 14 residues. The V and J ends lost 2 bases and 9 bases, in that order; junction bases with no gene match: 5. In germline, CDR1 is MDHEN, CDR2 SYDVKM. The CDR3 sequence is CASSLRGRVGEQFF. Here the CDR3 DNA reads TGTGCCAGCAGTTTACGCGGGAGGGTTGGTGAGCAGTTCTTC. The entire variable domain, with the rest obtained from reference TRBV28 and TRBJ2-1, is as follows: DVKVTQSSRYLVKRTGEKVFLECVQDMDHENMFWYRQDPGLGLRLIYFSYDVKMKEKGDIPEGYSVSREKKERFSLILESASTNQTSMYLCASSLRGRVGEQFFGPGTRLTVL.

V is TRBV2 and J is TRBJ1-4, with a tentative D call TRBD1 (6 bases). The V gene lost 6 bases and the J gene lost 3 bases, with 11 bases spanning the gap. The germline gives CDR1 SNHLY, CDR2 FYNNEI. The length of the CDR3 is 14 residues. Here the CDR3 DNA reads TGTGCCAGCAGAACGGACAGCCCTAATGAAAAACTGTTTTTT. Protein product: CASRTDSPNEKLFF.